This TCR beta chain was sequenced for a study of CD8+ T cells in alopecia areata. Broader study findings: Scalp samples also yield sequences from resident alphabeta T cells of normal skin.

This CDR3 is 13 amino acids long. Germline assignment: CDR1 MGHRA and CDR2 YSYEKL. With 4 bases removed from V and 2 bases from J, the gap between germline ends came to 9 bases. Reverse transcribed after extraction, RNA yielded cDNA as the sequencing template. The repertoire was sequenced with immunoSEQ multiplex PCR; TCRdb's copy has only in-frame clones and lacks some. The table has fewer than 200,000 clones, around 59% seen once. This clone was observed a handful of times. Its antigen is still unknown. Specified treatment: oral pan-JAK inhibitor, 5-10 mg twice daily. Peripheral blood and lesional scalp punch biopsies came from alopecia areata patients.

The specimen comprised CD4+ T cells sorted from blood, sampled at week 24, from a patient treated with tofacitinib. The chain employs TRBV4-1 and TRBJ2-7, with D maybe TRBD2 (6 bases). This receptor was obtained from a human donor with alopecia areata. The CDR3 here is CASSRGGTYEQYF. CDR3 in DNA: TGCGCCAGCAGCCGTGGGGGGACCTACGAGCAGTACTTC.